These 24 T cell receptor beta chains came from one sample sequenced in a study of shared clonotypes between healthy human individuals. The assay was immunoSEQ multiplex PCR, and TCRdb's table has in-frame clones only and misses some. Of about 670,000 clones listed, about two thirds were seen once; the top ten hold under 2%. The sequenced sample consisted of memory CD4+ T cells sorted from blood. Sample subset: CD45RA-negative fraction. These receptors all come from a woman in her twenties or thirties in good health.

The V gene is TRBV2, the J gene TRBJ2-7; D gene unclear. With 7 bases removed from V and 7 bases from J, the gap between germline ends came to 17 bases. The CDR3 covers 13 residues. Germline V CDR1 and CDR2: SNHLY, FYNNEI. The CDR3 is CASNPDGALEQYF. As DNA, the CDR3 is TGTGCCAGCAATCCAGACGGAGCTCTGGAGCAGTACTTC.

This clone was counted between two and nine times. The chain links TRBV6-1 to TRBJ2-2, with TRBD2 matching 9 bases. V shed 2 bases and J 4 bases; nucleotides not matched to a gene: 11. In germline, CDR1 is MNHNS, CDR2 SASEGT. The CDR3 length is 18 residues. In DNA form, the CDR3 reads TGTGCCAGCAGTGAAATATATGGAGCGGGAGGAAGCACCGGGGAGCTGTTTTTT. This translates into CASSEIYGAGGSTGELFF.

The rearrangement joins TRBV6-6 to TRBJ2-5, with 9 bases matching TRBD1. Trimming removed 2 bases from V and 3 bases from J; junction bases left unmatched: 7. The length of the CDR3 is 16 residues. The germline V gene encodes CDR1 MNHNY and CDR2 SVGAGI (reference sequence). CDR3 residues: CASSYRGTGKEETQYF. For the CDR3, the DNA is TGTGCCAGCAGTTACCGCGGGACAGGGAAAGAAGAGACCCAGTACTTC.

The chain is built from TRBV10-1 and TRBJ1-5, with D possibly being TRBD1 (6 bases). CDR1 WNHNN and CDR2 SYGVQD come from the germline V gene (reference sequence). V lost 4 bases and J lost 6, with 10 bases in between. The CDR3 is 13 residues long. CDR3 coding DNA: TGCGCCAGCAGTGCAGGGGTTGCTCAGCCCCAGCATTTT. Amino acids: CASSAGVAQPQHF.

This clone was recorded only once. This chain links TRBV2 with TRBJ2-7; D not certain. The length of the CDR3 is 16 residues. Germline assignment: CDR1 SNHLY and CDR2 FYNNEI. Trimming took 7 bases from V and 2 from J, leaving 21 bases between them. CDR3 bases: TGTGCCAGCAAGGGTTTGGACGGTTGGGTTCCCTACGAGCAGTACTTC. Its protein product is CASKGLDGWVPYEQYF. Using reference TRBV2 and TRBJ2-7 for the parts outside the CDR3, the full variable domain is EPEVTQTPSHQVTQMGQEVILRCVPISNHLYFYWYRQILGQKVEFLVSFYNNEISEKSEIFDDQFSVERPDGSNFTLKIRSTKLEDSAMYFCASKGLDGWVPYEQYFGPGTRLTVT.

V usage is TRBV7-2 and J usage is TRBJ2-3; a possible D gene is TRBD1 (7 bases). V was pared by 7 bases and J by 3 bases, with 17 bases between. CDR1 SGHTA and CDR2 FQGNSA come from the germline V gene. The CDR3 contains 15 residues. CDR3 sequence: CASIQGGLRTDTQYF. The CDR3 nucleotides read TGTGCCAGCATCCAGGGGGGATTGAGGACAGATACGCAGTATTTT.

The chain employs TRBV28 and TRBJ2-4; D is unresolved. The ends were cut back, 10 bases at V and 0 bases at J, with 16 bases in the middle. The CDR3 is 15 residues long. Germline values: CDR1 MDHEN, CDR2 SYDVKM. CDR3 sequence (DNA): TGTGCCACCCTCGAGGCTCAACTAGCCAAAAACATTCAGTACTTC. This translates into CATLEAQLAKNIQYF. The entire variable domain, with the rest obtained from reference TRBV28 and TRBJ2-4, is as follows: DVKVTQSSRYLVKRTGEKVFLECVQDMDHENMFWYRQDPGLGLRLIYFSYDVKMKEKGDIPEGYSVSREKKERFSLILESASTNQTSMYLCATLEAQLAKNIQYFGAGTRLSVL.

Here the CDR3 reads CASSQKTEAFF. The CDR3 nucleotides are TGTGCCAGCAGCCAAAAGACTGAAGCTTTCTTT. The rearrangement links TRBV13 to TRBJ1-1; no clear D. Germline lookup yields CDR1 PRHDT and CDR2 FYEKMQ (reference sequence). This CDR3 contains 11 residues. Trimming cost V 5 bases and J 5 bases, with 6 bases left between them. Complete variable domain (other parts from reference TRBV13 and TRBJ1-1): AAGVIQSPRHLIKEKRETATLKCYPIPRHDTVYWYQQGPGQDPQFLISFYEKMQSDKGSIPDRFSAQQFSDYHSELNMSSLELGDSALYFCASSQKTEAFFGQGTRLTVV.

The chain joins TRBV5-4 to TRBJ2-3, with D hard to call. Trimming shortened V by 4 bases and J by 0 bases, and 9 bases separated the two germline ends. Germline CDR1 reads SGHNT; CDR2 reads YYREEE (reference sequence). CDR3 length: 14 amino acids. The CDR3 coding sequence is TGTGCCAGCAGCAAAGACGCTAGCACAGATACGCAGTATTTT. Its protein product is CASSKDASTDTQYF.

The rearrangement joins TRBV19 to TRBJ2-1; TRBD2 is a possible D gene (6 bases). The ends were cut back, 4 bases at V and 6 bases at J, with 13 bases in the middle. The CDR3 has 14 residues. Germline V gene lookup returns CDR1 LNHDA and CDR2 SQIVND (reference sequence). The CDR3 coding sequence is TGTGCCAGTAGTACCCGGGACTGGGCCAATGAGCAGTTCTTC. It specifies CASSTRDWANEQFF.

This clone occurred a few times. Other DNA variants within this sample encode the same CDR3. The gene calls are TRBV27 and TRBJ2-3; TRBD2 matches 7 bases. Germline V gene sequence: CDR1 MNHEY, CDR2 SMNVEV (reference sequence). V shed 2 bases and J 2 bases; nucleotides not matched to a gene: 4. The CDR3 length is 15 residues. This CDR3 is CASSLGLVFTDTQYF. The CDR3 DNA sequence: TGTGCCAGCAGTTTAGGACTAGTCTTCACAGATACGCAGTATTTT.

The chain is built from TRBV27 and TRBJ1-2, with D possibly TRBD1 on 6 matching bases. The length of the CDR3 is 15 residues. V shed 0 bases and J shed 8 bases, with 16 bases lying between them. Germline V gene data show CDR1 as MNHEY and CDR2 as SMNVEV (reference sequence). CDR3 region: CASSLSFARGEGYTF. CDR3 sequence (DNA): TGTGCCAGCAGTTTATCATTTGCCAGGGGTGAAGGCTACACCTTC.

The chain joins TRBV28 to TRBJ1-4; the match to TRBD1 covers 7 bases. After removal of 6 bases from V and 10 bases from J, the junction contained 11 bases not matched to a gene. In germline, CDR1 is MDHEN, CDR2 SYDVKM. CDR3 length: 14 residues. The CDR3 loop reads CASSTDRFFGKLFF. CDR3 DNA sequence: TGTGCCAGCAGCACGGACAGGTTCTTCGGAAAACTGTTTTTT. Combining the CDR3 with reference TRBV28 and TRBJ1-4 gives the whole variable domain DVKVTQSSRYLVKRTGEKVFLECVQDMDHENMFWYRQDPGLGLRLIYFSYDVKMKEKGDIPEGYSVSREKKERFSLILESASTNQTSMYLCASSTDRFFGKLFFGSGTQLSVL.

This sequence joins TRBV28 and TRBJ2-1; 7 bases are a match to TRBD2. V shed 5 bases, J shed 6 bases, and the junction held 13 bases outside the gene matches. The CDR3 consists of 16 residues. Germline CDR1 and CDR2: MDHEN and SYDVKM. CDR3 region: CASSPAAGGSSNEQFF. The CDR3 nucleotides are TGTGCCAGCAGTCCAGCCGCGGGCGGGAGTTCCAATGAGCAGTTCTTC.

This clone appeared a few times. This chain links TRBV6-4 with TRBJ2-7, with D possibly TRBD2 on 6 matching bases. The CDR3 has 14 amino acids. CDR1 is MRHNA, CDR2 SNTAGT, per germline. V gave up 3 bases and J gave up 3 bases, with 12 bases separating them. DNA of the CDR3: TGTGCCAGCAGTGAACGGGCGGGAAGCTACGAGCAGTACTTC. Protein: CASSERAGSYEQYF.

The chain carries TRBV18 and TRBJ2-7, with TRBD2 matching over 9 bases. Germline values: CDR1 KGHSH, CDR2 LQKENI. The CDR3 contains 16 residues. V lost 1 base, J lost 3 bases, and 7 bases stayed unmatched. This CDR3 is CASSPLPTSGDYEQYF. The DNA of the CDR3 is TGTGCCAGCTCACCACTTCCGACTAGCGGAGACTACGAGCAGTACTTC.

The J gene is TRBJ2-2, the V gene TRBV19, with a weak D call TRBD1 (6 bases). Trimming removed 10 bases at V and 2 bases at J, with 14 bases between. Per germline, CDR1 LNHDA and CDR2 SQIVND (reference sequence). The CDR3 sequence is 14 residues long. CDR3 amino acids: CANDRQINTGELFF. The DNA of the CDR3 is TGTGCCAATGACAGGCAAATCAACACCGGGGAGCTGTTTTTT.

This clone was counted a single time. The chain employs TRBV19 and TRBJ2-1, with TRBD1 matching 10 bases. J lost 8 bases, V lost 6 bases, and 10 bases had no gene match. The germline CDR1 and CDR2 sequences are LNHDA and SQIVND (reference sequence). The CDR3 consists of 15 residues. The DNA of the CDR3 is TGTGCCAGTAGCCGCCCGGGACAGGGGATCCATGAGCAGTTCTTC. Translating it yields CASSRPGQGIHEQFF.

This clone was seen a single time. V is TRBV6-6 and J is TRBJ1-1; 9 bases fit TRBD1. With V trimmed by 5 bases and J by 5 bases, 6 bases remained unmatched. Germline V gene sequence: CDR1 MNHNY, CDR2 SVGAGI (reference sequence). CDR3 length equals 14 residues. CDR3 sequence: CASSARTGETEAFF. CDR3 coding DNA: TGTGCCAGCAGTGCCAGGACAGGGGAAACTGAAGCTTTCTTT.

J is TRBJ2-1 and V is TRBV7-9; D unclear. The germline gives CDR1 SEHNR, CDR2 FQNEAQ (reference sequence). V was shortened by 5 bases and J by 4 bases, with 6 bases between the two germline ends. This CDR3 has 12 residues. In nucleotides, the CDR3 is TGTGCCAGCAGCCCCTCTTACAATGAGCAGTTCTTC. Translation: CASSPSYNEQFF. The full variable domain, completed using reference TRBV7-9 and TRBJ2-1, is DTGVSQNPRHKITKRGQNVTFRCDPISEHNRLYWYRQTLGQGPEFLTYFQNEAQLEKSRLLSDRFSAERPKGSFSTLEIQRTEQGDSAMYLCASSPSYNEQFFGPGTRLTVL.

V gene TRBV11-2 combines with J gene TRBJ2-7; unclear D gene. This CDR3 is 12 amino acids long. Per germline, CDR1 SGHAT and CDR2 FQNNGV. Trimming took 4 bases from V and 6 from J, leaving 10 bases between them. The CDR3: CASSSTAVEQYF. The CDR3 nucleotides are TGTGCCAGCAGCTCCACGGCTGTCGAGCAGTACTTC. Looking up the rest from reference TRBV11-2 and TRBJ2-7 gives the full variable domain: EAGVAQSPRYKIIEKRQSVAFWCNPISGHATLYWYQQILGQGPKLLIQFQNNGVVDDSQLPKDRFSAERLKGVDSTLKIQPAKLEDSAVYLCASSSTAVEQYFGPGTRLTVT.

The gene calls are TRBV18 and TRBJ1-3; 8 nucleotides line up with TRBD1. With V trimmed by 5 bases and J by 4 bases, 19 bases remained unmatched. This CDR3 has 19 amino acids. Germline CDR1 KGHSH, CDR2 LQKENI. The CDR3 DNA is TGTGCCAGCTCATTCCCTGCTCCCGGACAGGGAGGTTCAGGAAACACCATATATTTT. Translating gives CASSFPAPGQGGSGNTIYF.

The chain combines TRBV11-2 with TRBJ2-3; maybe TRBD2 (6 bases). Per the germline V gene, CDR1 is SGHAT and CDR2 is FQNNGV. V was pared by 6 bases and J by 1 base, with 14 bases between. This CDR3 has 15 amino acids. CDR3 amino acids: CASRNLREGTDTQYF. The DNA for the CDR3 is TGTGCCAGCAGAAATTTGAGGGAGGGCACAGATACGCAGTATTTT.

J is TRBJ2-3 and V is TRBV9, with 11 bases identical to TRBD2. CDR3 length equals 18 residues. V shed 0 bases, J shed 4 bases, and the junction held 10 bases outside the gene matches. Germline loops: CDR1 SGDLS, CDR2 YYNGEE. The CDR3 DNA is TGTGCCAGCAGCGTAGGATCTATGGGGACTAGCGGCGCAGATACGCAGTATTTT. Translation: CASSVGSMGTSGADTQYF.